The 7 T cell receptor beta chains reported below all come from one sample, sequenced in a study of blood T cell repertoires in COVID-19. Measured with immunoSEQ multiplex PCR; TCRdb has only the in-frame clones, and not every one. The top ten clones hold 7% of a sample with just over 150,000 clones, roughly 82% of them seen once. Sequenced input: peripheral blood. These receptors all come from a woman between 40 and 55 years old with COVID-19, enrolled during active disease.

The rearrangement joins TRBV7-9 to TRBJ2-3; 9 positions match TRBD2. Losses at the gene ends were 6 bases for V and 4 bases for J; bases not matched to a gene: 5. CDR1 and CDR2 (germline): SEHNR, FQNEAQ (reference sequence). The CDR3 consists of 14 residues. The CDR3 DNA is TGTGCCAGCAGTATGCGGGGGGGGGCAGATACGCAGTATTTT. Translated: CASSMRGGADTQYF.

CDR3 nucleotide sequence: TGTGCCAGCAGGCTGACTGACAGCGACACTGAAGCTTTCTTT. Protein sequence: CASRLTDSDTEAFF. The chain employs TRBV3-1 (or the pseudogene TRBV3-2) and TRBJ1-1, with D possibly being TRBD1 (5 bases). The CDR3 consists of 14 residues. V was trimmed by 6 bases and J by 3 bases, leaving 14 bases between them. Germline V gene data show CDR1 as LGHDT and CDR2 as YNNKEL (reference sequence).

This chain connects TRBV3-1 (or the pseudogene TRBV3-2) to TRBJ1-1; D is unclear. V gave up 5 bases and J gave up 1 base, with 11 bases separating them. The length of the CDR3 is 14 residues. The V gene's germline CDR1 is LGHDT and CDR2 YNNKEL (reference sequence). The chain's CDR3 is CASSIRRGNTEAFF. In DNA, the CDR3 is TGTGCCAGCAGCATCCGGAGAGGGAACACTGAAGCTTTCTTT.

The gene calls are TRBV9 and TRBJ2-1; no reliable D call. The germline CDR1 and CDR2 sequences are SGDLS and YYNGEE. This CDR3 comprises 17 residues. V lost 6 bases and J lost 0, with 19 bases in between. The CDR3 nucleotides are TGTGCCAGCACGGATAGTCCCAGGCGTGGCTCCTACAATGAGCAGTTCTTC. This codes for CASTDSPRRGSYNEQFF. Supplemented by reference TRBV9 and TRBJ2-1, the full variable domain reads DSGVTQTPKHLITATGQRVTLRCSPRSGDLSVYWYQQSLDQGLQFLIQYYNGEERAKGNILERFSAQQFPDLHSELNLSSLELGDSALYFCASTDSPRRGSYNEQFFGPGTRLTVL.

This sequence joins TRBV7-2 and TRBJ2-5; 11 bases are shared with TRBD2. The CDR3 spans 15 residues. CDR1 is SGHTA and CDR2 is FQGNSA in the germline V gene. Trimming took 3 bases from V and 2 from J; bases not matched to a gene: 2. In nucleotides, the CDR3 is TGTGCCAGCAGCTTTCTAGCGGGGGGACAAGAGACCCAGTACTTC. Its protein is CASSFLAGGQETQYF.

V gene TRBV30 combines with J gene TRBJ2-5; D perhaps matches TRBD1 (5 bases). CDR1 GTSNPN and CDR2 SVGIG come from the germline V gene (reference sequence). The V gene lost 4 bases and the J gene lost 3 bases, with 9 bases spanning the gap. The CDR3 is 12 amino acids. The CDR3 loop reads CAWTVGEETQYF. The CDR3 region has the DNA TGTGCCTGGACGGTAGGGGAAGAGACCCAGTACTTC.

This chain uses TRBV20-1 with TRBJ1-2; D perhaps matches TRBD1 (6 bases). Trimming left V 3 bases short and J 5 bases short, with 13 bases between. There are 13 residues in the CDR3. From germline, CDR1 is DFQATT and CDR2 SNEGSKA (reference sequence). The CDR3 sequence: CSASGGGPYGYTF. The CDR3 DNA reads as TGCAGTGCTAGTGGGGGGGGGCCGTATGGCTACACCTTC.